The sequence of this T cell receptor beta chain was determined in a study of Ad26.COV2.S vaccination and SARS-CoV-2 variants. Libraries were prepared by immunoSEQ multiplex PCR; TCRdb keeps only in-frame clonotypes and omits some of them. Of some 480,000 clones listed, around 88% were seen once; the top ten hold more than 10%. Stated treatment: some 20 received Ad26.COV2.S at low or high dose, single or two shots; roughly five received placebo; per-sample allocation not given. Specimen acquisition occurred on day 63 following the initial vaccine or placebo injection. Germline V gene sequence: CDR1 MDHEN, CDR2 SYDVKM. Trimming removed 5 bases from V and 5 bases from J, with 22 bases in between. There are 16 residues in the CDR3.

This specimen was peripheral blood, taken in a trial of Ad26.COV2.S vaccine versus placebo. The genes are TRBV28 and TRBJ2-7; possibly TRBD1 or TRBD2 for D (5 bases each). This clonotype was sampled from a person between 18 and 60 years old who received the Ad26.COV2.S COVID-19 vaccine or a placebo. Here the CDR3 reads CASSVDRQLEGDEQYF. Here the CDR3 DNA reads TGTGCCAGCAGTGTCGACCGACAGCTAGAGGGTGACGAGCAGTACTTC.